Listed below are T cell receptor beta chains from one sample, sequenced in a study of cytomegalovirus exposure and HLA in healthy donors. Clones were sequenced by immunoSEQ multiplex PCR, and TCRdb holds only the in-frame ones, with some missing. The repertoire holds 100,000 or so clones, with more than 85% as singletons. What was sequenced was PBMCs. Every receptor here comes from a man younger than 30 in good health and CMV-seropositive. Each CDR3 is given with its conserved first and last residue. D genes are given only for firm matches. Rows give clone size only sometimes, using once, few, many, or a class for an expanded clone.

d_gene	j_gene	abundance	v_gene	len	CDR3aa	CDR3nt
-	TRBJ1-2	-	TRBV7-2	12	CASSSSLQGFTF	TGTGCCAGCAGCTCCTCCCTACAGGGCTTCACCTTC
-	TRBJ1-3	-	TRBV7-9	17	CASSLDGGRISGNTIYF	TGTGCCAGCAGCTTAGACGGGGGGCGGATCTCTGGAAACACCATATATTTT
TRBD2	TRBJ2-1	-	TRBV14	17	CASSQEEKREGLNEQFF	TGTGCCAGCAGCCAAGAGGAGAAGCGGGAGGGCCTTAATGAGCAGTTCTTC
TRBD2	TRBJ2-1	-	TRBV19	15	CASRNSGTSYNEQFF	TGTGCCAGTAGGAATTCCGGGACTAGCTACAATGAGCAGTTCTTC
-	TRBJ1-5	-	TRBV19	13	CASSIAGNQPQHF	TGTGCCAGTAGTATAGCAGGGAATCAGCCCCAGCATTTT
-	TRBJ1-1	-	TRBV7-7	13	CASSLDRNTEAFF	TGTGCCAGCAGCTTGGACAGAAACACTGAAGCTTTCTTT
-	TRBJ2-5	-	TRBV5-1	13	CASSPSPEETQYF	TGCGCCAGCAGCCCCTCGCCGGAAGAGACCCAGTACTTC
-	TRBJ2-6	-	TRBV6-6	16	CASSSARSSGANVLTF	TGTGCCAGCAGTTCAGCGCGTAGCTCGGGGGCCAACGTCCTGACTTTC
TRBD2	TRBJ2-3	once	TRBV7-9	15	CASSLAQRETDTQYF	TGTGCCAGCAGCTTAGCTCAGCGGGAGACAGATACGCAGTATTTT
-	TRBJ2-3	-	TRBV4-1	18	CASSPAERLVRRTDTQYF	TGCGCCAGCAGCCCAGCAGAGAGACTAGTCCGTCGCACAGATACGCAGTATTTT
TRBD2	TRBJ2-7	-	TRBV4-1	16	CASSHVFRTSGYEQYF	TGCGCCAGCAGCCACGTCTTCCGGACTAGCGGGTACGAGCAGTACTTC
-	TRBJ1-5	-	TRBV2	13	CASREQGNQPQHF	TGTGCCAGCAGAGAACAGGGAAATCAGCCCCAGCATTTT
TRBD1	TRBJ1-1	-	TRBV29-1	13	CSAGTGGDTEAFF	TGCAGCGCCGGGACAGGAGGTGACACTGAAGCTTTCTTT
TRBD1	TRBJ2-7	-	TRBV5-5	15	CASSNPGTGSYEQYF	TGTGCCAGCAGCAATCCCGGGACAGGATCCTACGAGCAGTACTTC
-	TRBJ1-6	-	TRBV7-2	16	CASSLDSWVGNSPLHF	TGTGCCAGCAGCTTAGATTCTTGGGTGGGCAATTCACCCCTCCACTTT
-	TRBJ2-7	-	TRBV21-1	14	CASSKTSGAYEQYF	TGTGCCAGCAGCAAGACTAGCGGGGCCTACGAGCAGTACTTC
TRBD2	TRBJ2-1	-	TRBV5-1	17	CASTQNVAGGGLYEQFF	TGCGCCAGTACCCAGAACGTAGCGGGAGGGGGTCTCTATGAGCAGTTCTTC
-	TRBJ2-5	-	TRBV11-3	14	CASSLASGQETQYF	TGTGCCAGCAGCTTAGCGTCGGGACAAGAGACCCAGTACTTC
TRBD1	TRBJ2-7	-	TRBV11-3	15	CASSLGTGTFYEQYF	TGTGCCAGCAGCCTCGGGACAGGGACTTTTTACGAGCAGTACTTC
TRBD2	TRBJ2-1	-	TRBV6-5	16	CASSYRGLAVNNEQFF	TGTGCCAGCAGTTACCGGGGACTAGCGGTAAACAATGAGCAGTTCTTC
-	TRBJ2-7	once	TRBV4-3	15	CASSQGWRPNYEQYF	TGCGCCAGCAGCCAAGGTTGGCGGCCCAACTACGAGCAGTACTTC
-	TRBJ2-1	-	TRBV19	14	CASSMGGPYNEQFF	TGTGCCAGTAGTATGGGGGGGCCCTACAATGAGCAGTTCTTC
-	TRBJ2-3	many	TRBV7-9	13	CASSFTGTDTQYF	TGTGCCAGCAGCTTCACAGGGACAGATACGCAGTATTTT
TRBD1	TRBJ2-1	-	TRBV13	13	CASRYRGWNEQFF	TGTGCCAGCAGATACAGGGGTTGGAATGAGCAGTTCTTC
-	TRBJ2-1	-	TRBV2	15	CASIGLSETYNEQFF	TGTGCCAGCATAGGACTCTCCGAGACCTACAATGAGCAGTTCTTC
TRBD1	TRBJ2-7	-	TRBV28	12	CASTETGVEQYF	TGTGCCAGCACCGAGACAGGGGTTGAGCAGTACTTC
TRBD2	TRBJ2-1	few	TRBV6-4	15	CASSDSSGSYNEQFF	TGTGCCAGCAGTGACTCTAGCGGGTCCTACAATGAGCAGTTCTTC
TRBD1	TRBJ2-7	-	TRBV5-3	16	CARSDNGTGGSYEQYF	TGTGCCAGAAGCGATAACGGGACAGGGGGATCCTACGAGCAGTACTTC
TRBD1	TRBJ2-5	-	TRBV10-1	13	CAKDPGQEETQYF	TGCGCCAAAGATCCGGGACAGGAAGAGACCCAGTACTTC
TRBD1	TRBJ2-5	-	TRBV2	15	CASRPLGTAQETQYF	TGTGCCAGCAGACCCCTTGGGACAGCTCAAGAGACCCAGTACTTC
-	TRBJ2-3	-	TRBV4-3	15	CASSQEKRYTDTQYF	TGCGCCAGCAGCCAAGAGAAGCGCTACACAGATACGCAGTATTTT
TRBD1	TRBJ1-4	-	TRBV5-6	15	CASNRAGQGNEKLFF	TGTGCCAGCAACCGTGCTGGACAGGGCAATGAAAAACTGTTTTTT
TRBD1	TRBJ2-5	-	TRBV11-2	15	CASSKDRGSGETQYF	TGTGCCAGCAGCAAGGACAGGGGTTCGGGAGAGACCCAGTACTTC
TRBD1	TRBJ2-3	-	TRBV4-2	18	CASSLGQGETAVSDTQYF	TGTGCCAGCAGCCTCGGACAGGGGGAGACCGCCGTCTCAGATACGCAGTATTTT
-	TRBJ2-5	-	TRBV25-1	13	CASKHRAKETQYF	TGTGCCAGCAAGCATAGAGCAAAAGAGACCCAGTACTTC
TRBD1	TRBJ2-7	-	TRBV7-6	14	CASSSGQGAYEQYF	TGTGCCAGCAGCTCCGGACAGGGGGCCTACGAGCAGTACTTC
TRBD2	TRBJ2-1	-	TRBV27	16	CASSLQTSGRAYEQFF	TGTGCCAGCAGTCTCCAGACTAGCGGGAGGGCCTATGAGCAGTTCTTC
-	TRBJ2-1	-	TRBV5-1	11	CASSFSNEQFF	TGCGCCAGCAGCTTTAGTAATGAGCAGTTCTTC
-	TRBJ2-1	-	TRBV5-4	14	CASSSYGISNEQFF	TGTGCCAGCAGCTCATACGGGATTTCCAATGAGCAGTTCTTC
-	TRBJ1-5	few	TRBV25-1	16	CASSDLEGPGNQPQHF	TGTGCCAGCAGTGATCTGGAGGGGCCGGGCAATCAGCCCCAGCATTTT